These T cell receptor beta chains were read from a single sample in a study of beta chain features in type 1 diabetes. The assay was immunoSEQ multiplex PCR, and TCRdb's table has in-frame clones only and misses some. The sample yields around 160,000 clones, about 63% seen once. The sample was naive CD4+ T cells from blood. These receptors originate from a man aged 30 to 45 with type 1 diabetes. CDR3s include the opening cysteine and the closing phenylalanine or tryptophan. The order of the fields is D gene, V gene, clone size, J gene, CDR3 protein, CDR3 DNA. The D gene is left open where the match is weak. The size of a clone is reported for some rows only, either as once, few or many, or as a class for expanded clones.

D gene: TRBD1; V gene: TRBV29-1; clone size: few; J gene: TRBJ1-2; CDR3 protein: CSVEDPGQGYGYTF; CDR3 DNA: TGCAGCGTTGAAGATCCGGGACAGGGCTATGGCTACACCTTC
D gene: NA; V gene: TRBV4-3; clone size: NA; J gene: TRBJ1-1; CDR3 protein: CASSRTATVNTEAFF; CDR3 DNA: TGCGCCAGCAGCCGGACCGCGACAGTGAACACTGAAGCTTTCTTT
D gene: TRBD2; V gene: TRBV29-1; clone size: NA; J gene: TRBJ2-3; CDR3 protein: CSVSLAGASTDTQYF; CDR3 DNA: TGCAGCGTGTCGCTAGCGGGGGCAAGCACAGATACGCAGTATTTT
D gene: TRBD1; V gene: TRBV23-1; clone size: few; J gene: TRBJ1-4; CDR3 protein: CASPSDRWNEKLFF; CDR3 DNA: TGCGCCAGCCCATCGGACAGGTGGAACGAAAAACTGTTTTTT
D gene: TRBD2; V gene: TRBV9; clone size: NA; J gene: TRBJ2-1; CDR3 protein: CASSDSRTSVDFSYNEQFF; CDR3 DNA: TGTGCCAGCAGCGATTCAAGGACTAGCGTAGACTTCTCCTACAATGAGCAGTTCTTC
D gene: NA; V gene: TRBV30; clone size: NA; J gene: TRBJ2-7; CDR3 protein: CAWSLRGNEQYF; CDR3 DNA: TGTGCCTGGAGTCTGAGGGGGAACGAGCAGTACTTC
D gene: TRBD1; V gene: TRBV28; clone size: NA; J gene: TRBJ2-7; CDR3 protein: CASSLWGRGSYEQYF; CDR3 DNA: TGTGCCAGCAGTTTATGGGGCAGGGGGTCCTACGAGCAGTACTTC
D gene: NA; V gene: TRBV30; clone size: NA; J gene: TRBJ2-7; CDR3 protein: CAWSVGEPQQYF; CDR3 DNA: TGTGCCTGGAGTGTAGGAGAACCGCAGCAGTACTTC
D gene: NA; V gene: TRBV5-1; clone size: NA; J gene: TRBJ2-1; CDR3 protein: CASRLGQNEQFF; CDR3 DNA: TGCGCCAGCCGTCTAGGTCAGAATGAGCAGTTCTTC
D gene: TRBD1; V gene: TRBV10-3; clone size: NA; J gene: TRBJ1-6; CDR3 protein: CAISQGGGSPLHF; CDR3 DNA: TGTGCCATCAGCCAGGGGGGGGGTTCACCCCTCCACTTT
D gene: NA; V gene: TRBV25-1; clone size: NA; J gene: TRBJ2-7; CDR3 protein: CASSDRAYEQYF; CDR3 DNA: TGTGCCAGCAGTGACAGGGCCTACGAGCAGTACTTC
D gene: TRBD1; V gene: TRBV30; clone size: NA; J gene: TRBJ2-7; CDR3 protein: CAWSPGTVEQYF; CDR3 DNA: TGTGCCTGGAGCCCCGGGACAGTAGAGCAGTACTTC
D gene: NA; V gene: TRBV7-9; clone size: few; J gene: TRBJ2-2; CDR3 protein: CASSWTWANTGELFF; CDR3 DNA: TGTGCCAGCAGCTGGACATGGGCGAACACCGGGGAGCTGTTTTTT
D gene: TRBD1; V gene: TRBV9; clone size: NA; J gene: TRBJ2-1; CDR3 protein: CASGLWTGIYNEQFF; CDR3 DNA: TGTGCCAGCGGCCTGTGGACAGGGATCTACAATGAGCAGTTCTTC
D gene: NA; V gene: TRBV21-1; clone size: NA; J gene: TRBJ2-4; CDR3 protein: CASMGRAKNIQYF; CDR3 DNA: TGTGCCAGCATGGGACGAGCCAAAAACATTCAGTACTTC
D gene: NA; V gene: TRBV4-3; clone size: few; J gene: TRBJ2-6; CDR3 protein: CASSQADARSGANVLTF; CDR3 DNA: TGCGCCAGCAGCCAAGCTGACGCCCGCTCTGGGGCCAACGTCCTGACTTTC
D gene: NA; V gene: TRBV27; clone size: NA; J gene: TRBJ1-1; CDR3 protein: CASSLFGGTGEAFF; CDR3 DNA: TGTGCCAGCAGTTTATTTGGGGGAACGGGTGAAGCTTTCTTT
D gene: TRBD1; V gene: TRBV2; clone size: NA; J gene: TRBJ1-5; CDR3 protein: CASSQTGIQPQHF; CDR3 DNA: TGTGCCAGCAGTCAGACAGGGATTCAGCCCCAGCATTTT
D gene: NA; V gene: TRBV11-2; clone size: NA; J gene: TRBJ2-7; CDR3 protein: CASSSQASYEQYF; CDR3 DNA: TGTGCCAGCAGCTCTCAGGCTTCCTACGAGCAGTACTTC
D gene: NA; V gene: TRBV25-1; clone size: NA; J gene: TRBJ2-5; CDR3 protein: CASSELAYQETQYF; CDR3 DNA: TGTGCCAGCAGTGAACTGGCATACCAAGAGACCCAGTACTTC
D gene: NA; V gene: TRBV29-1; clone size: NA; J gene: TRBJ2-3; CDR3 protein: CSADRTSTDTQYF; CDR3 DNA: TGCAGCGCCGACAGGACTAGCACAGATACGCAGTATTTT
D gene: TRBD1; V gene: TRBV4-3; clone size: NA; J gene: TRBJ1-2; CDR3 protein: CASSQDLPITGAVDGYTF; CDR3 DNA: TGCGCCAGCAGCCAAGATCTCCCAATAACAGGGGCGGTCGATGGCTACACCTTC
D gene: NA; V gene: TRBV29-1; clone size: NA; J gene: TRBJ2-5; CDR3 protein: CSVERTDQETQYF; CDR3 DNA: TGCAGCGTCGAAAGGACAGATCAAGAGACCCAGTACTTC
D gene: NA; V gene: TRBV6-5; clone size: NA; J gene: TRBJ2-7; CDR3 protein: CASSSPYEQYF; CDR3 DNA: TGTGCCAGCAGTTCTCCATACGAGCAGTACTTC
D gene: TRBD2; V gene: TRBV2; clone size: few; J gene: TRBJ2-5; CDR3 protein: CASSDFASGGAQETQYF; CDR3 DNA: TGTGCCAGCAGTGATTTCGCTAGCGGGGGGGCCCAAGAGACCCAGTACTTC
D gene: TRBD1; V gene: TRBV7-9; clone size: few; J gene: TRBJ1-1; CDR3 protein: CASSLEDRAPEAFF; CDR3 DNA: TGTGCCAGCAGCTTAGAGGACAGGGCACCTGAAGCTTTCTTT
D gene: TRBD1; V gene: TRBV7-2; clone size: NA; J gene: TRBJ2-1; CDR3 protein: CASSFRGTGYNEQFF; CDR3 DNA: TGTGCCAGCAGCTTTCGTGGGACAGGGTACAATGAGCAGTTCTTC